Included here is one T cell receptor beta chain sequence, with context. TCRdb's copy holds only in-frame clones and misses some; the assay was immunoSEQ multiplex PCR. The table records about 140,000 clones, 75% to 95% of them present only once. This specimen belongs to a study of control samples from healthy donors and cancer patients. V gave up 3 bases and J gave up 4 bases; unmatched junction bases: 7. CDR1 is MNHNS, CDR2 SASEGT, per germline. This CDR3 has 15 amino acids. This clonotype was sampled from a young man in good health. The sample was blood. This sequence joins TRBV6-1 and TRBJ2-7, with 9 bases that match TRBD2. CDR3 amino acids: CASSDLSGGNYEQYF. The CDR3 region has the DNA TGTGCCAGCAGTGACCTGAGCGGGGGGAATTACGAGCAGTACTTC.